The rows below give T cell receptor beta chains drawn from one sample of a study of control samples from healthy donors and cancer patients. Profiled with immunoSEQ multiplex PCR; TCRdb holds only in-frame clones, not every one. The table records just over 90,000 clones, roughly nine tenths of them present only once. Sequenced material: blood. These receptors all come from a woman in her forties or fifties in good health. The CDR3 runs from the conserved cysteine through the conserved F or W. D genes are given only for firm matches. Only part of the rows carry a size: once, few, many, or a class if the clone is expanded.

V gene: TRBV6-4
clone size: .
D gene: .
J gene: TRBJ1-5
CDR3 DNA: TGTGCCAGCAGTGACTCGGGGATTCCGGTCCTACCCCAGCATTTT
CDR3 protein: CASSDSGIPVLPQHF

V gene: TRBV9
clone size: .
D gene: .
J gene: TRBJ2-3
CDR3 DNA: TGTGCCAGCAGCGTATTGCGGAGCACAGATACGCAGTATTTT
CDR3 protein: CASSVLRSTDTQYF

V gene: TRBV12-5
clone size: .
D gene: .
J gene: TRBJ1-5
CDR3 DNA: TGTGCTAGTGGCCCCGGGAGGGCCCAGCCCCAGCATTTT
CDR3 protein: CASGPGRAQPQHF

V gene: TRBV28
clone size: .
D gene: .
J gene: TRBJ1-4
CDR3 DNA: TGTGCCAGCAGTCCGGAGGGGACTAATGAAAAACTGTTTTTT
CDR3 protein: CASSPEGTNEKLFF

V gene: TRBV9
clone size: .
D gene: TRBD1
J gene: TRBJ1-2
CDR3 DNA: TGTGCCAGCAGCGCCGACCCGGGACAGCAAGACTATGGCTACACCTTC
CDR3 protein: CASSADPGQQDYGYTF

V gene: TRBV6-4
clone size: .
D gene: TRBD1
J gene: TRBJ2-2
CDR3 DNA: TGTGCCAGCAGCGAGGACAGGGAACACACCGGGGAGCTGTTTTTT
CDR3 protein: CASSEDREHTGELFF

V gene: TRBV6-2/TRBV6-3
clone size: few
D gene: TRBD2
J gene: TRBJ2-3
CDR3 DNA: TGTGCCAGCAGTTACGGCGGGGGGGCGTGGAATACGCAGTATTTT
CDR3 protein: CASSYGGGAWNTQYF

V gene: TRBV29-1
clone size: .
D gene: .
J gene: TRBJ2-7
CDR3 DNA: TGCAGCGCCCGGGACGCATACGAGCAGTACTTC
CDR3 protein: CSARDAYEQYF

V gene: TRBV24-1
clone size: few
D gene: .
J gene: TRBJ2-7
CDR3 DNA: TGTGCCACCCTATGGGGTGAGAACGAGCAGTACTTC
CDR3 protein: CATLWGENEQYF

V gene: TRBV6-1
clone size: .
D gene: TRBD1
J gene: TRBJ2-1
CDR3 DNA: TGTGCCAGCAGTGACAGGACAGGGGTCTACAATGAGCAGTTCTTC
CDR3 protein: CASSDRTGVYNEQFF

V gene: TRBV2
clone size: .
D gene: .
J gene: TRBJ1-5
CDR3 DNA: TGTGCCAGCAGTGCTGGCAGGGGAAGTAATCAGCCCCAGCATTTT
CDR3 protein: CASSAGRGSNQPQHF

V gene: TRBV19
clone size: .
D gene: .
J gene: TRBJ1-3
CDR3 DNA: TGTGCCAGCTCGTCATCTGGGGTCTCTGGAAACACCATATATTTT
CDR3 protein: CASSSSGVSGNTIYF

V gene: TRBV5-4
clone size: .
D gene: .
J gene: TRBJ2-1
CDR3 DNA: TGTGCCAGCAGCGAGCCCGGTAGGGATGAGCAGTTCTTC
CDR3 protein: CASSEPGRDEQFF

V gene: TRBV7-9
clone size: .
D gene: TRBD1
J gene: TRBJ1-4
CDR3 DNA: TGTGCCAGCAGCTTAATGGGGACAGGGGGCAGAACTAATGAAAAACTGTTTTTT
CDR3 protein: CASSLMGTGGRTNEKLFF

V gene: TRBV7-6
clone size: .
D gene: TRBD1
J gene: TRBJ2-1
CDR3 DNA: TGTGCCAGCAGCTTAAGGGCGGGACAGGGCCTACGCGAGCAGTTCTTC
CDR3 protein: CASSLRAGQGLREQFF

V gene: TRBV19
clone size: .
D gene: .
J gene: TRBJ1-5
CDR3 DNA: TGTGCCAGTAGTATAGATCTAGGGGGTTTTGGCAATCAGCCCCAGCATTTT
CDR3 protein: CASSIDLGGFGNQPQHF

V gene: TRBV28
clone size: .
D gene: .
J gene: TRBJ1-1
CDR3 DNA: TGTGCCAGCGGGGGAGGGTTGGGCACTGAAGCTTTCTTT
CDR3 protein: CASGGGLGTEAFF

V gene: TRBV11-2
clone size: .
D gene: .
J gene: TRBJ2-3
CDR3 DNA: TGTGCCAGCAGCTCCTACACAGATACGCAGTATTTT
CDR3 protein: CASSSYTDTQYF

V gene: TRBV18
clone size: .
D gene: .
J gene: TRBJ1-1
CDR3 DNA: TGTGCCAGCTCACCCTTAGGACTTCTGAACACTGAAGCTTTCTTT
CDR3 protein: CASSPLGLLNTEAFF

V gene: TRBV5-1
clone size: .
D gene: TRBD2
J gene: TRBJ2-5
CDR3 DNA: TGCGCCAGCAGCTTGGGACTAGCGGGAAGGGAGACCCAGTACTTC
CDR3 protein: CASSLGLAGRETQYF

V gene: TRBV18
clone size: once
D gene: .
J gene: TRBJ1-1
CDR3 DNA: TGTGCCAGCTCACCAACCGGGACGGAGAACACTGAAGCTTTCTTT
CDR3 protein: CASSPTGTENTEAFF

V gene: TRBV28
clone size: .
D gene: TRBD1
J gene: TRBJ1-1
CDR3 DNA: TGTGCCAGCAGTGTGGCGACAGGGAAGTATACTGAAGCTTTCTTT
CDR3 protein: CASSVATGKYTEAFF

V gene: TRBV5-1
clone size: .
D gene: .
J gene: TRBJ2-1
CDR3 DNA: TGCGCCAGCAGCTTGGACGTAAACAATGAGCAGTTCTTC
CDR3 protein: CASSLDVNNEQFF

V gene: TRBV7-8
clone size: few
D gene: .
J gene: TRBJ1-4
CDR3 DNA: TGTGCCAGCAGCTCGGACAGAACTCAAGCAACTAATGAAAAACTGTTTTTT
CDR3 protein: CASSSDRTQATNEKLFF

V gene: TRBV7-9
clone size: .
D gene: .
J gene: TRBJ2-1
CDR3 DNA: TGTGCCAGCAGTTCGGAAGAGACTTACAATGAGCAGTTCTTC
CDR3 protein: CASSSEETYNEQFF

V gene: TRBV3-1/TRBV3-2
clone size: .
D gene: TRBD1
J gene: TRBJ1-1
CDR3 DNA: TGTGCCAGCAGCCTCCAGGGGGCTGAAGCTTTCTTT
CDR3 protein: CASSLQGAEAFF

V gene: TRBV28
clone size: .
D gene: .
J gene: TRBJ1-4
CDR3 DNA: TGTGCCAGCAGTTCCACGGATGAAAAACTGTTTTTT
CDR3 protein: CASSSTDEKLFF

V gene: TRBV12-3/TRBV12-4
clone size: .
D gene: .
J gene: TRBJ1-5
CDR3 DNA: TGTGCCAGCAGTTTCGGGGGGAATCAGCCCCAGCATTTT
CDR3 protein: CASSFGGNQPQHF

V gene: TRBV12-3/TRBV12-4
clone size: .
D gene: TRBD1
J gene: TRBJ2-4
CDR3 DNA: TGTGCCAGCAGCGGGACAGAAGAAAACATTCAGTACTTC
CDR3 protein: CASSGTEENIQYF

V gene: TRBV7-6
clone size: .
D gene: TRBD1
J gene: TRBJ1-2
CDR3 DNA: TGTGCCAGCAGCTTAGTGAGTGGGCAGGGGGCTAACTATGGCTACACCTTC
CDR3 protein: CASSLVSGQGANYGYTF

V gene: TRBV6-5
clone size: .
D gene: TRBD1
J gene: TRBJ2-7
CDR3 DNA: TGTGCCAGCAGCACGGACAGGGGGTCCTACGAGCAGTACTTC
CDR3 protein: CASSTDRGSYEQYF

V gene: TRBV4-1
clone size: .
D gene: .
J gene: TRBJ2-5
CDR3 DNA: TGCGCCAGCAGCCCTTTAGGACTGGTTCAAGAGACCCAGTACTTC
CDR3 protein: CASSPLGLVQETQYF

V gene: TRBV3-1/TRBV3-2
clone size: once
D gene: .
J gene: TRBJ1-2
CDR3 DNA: TGTGCCAGCAGCCAAGACCTGGCAGTCTCCGGCTACACCTTC
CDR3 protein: CASSQDLAVSGYTF

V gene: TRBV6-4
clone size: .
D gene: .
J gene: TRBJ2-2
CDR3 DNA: TGTGCCAGCACGGAGGTGAAAGGCGGGGAGCTGTTTTTT
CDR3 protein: CASTEVKGGELFF

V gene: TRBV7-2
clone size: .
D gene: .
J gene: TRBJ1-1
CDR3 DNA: TGTGCCAGCAGCTCCTTACGGGGGAACACTGAAGCTTTCTTT
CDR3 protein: CASSSLRGNTEAFF

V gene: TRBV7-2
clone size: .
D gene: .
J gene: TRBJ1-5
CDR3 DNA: TGTGCCAGCGGGCCTCCAGGAGGAGGTCAGCCCCAGCATTTT
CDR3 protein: CASGPPGGGQPQHF

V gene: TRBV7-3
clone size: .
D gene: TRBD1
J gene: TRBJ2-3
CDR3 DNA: TGTGCCAGCAGCTTAGGGAATCTAGGGACAGGGATTTGGGCAGATACGCAGTATTTT
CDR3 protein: CASSLGNLGTGIWADTQYF

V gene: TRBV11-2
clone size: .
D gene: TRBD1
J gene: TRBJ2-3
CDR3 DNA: TGTGCCAGCAGCTTAGATAGCTCGGGACAGGGCTCGCAGTATTTT
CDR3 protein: CASSLDSSGQGSQYF

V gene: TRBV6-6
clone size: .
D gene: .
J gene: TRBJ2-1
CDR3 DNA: TGTGCCAGCAGTTACTCGGGCTCGGGCTACAATGAGCAGTTCTTC
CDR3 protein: CASSYSGSGYNEQFF

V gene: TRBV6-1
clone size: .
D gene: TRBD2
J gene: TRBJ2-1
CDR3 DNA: TGTGCCAGCAGTGAAGCGAGCGGGGGCGGGAATGAGCAGTTCTTC
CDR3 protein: CASSEASGGGNEQFF

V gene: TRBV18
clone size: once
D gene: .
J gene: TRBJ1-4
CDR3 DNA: TGTGCCAGCTCACCGCAGCCTCTGGGGACTAATGAAAAACTGTTTTTT
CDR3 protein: CASSPQPLGTNEKLFF